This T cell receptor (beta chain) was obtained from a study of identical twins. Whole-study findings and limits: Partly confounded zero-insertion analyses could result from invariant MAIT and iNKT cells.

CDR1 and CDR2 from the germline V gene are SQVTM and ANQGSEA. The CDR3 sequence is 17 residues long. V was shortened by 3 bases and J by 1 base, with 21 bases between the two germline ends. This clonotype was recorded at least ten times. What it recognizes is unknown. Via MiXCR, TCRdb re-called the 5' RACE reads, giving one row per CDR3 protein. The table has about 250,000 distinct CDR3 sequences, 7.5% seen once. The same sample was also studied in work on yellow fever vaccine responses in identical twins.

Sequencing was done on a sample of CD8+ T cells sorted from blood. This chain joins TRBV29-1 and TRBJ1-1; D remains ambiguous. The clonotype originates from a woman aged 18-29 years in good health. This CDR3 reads CSVDPPSGWAENTEAFF. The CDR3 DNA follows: TGCAGCGTTGATCCCCCATCGGGATGGGCCGAGAACACTGAAGCTTTCTTT.